Following are 18 T cell receptor beta chains from one sample sequenced in a study of shared clonotypes between healthy human individuals. CD8 cells regarded as naive lacked CD45RO, were positively chosen for CCR7, and omitted terminally differentiated effector memory CD45RA+ cells. The protocol was immunoSEQ multiplex PCR, while the TCRdb copy is restricted to in-frame clones and leaves out a portion. The data hold roughly 810,000 clones, with roughly 96% observed a single time. What was sequenced was naive CD8+ T cells sorted from blood. Source of these receptors: a man aged 25 to 40 in good health.

This rearrangement joins TRBV25-1 to TRBJ2-7, with D possibly TRBD2 on 6 matching bases. The length of the CDR3 is 14 residues. With 3 bases removed from V and 4 bases from J, the gap between germline ends came to 13 bases. In germline, CDR1 is MGHDK, CDR2 SYGVNS. The CDR3 spells CASSDGTGIYEQYF. In nucleotides, the CDR3 is TGTGCCAGCAGTGACGGGACTGGAATATACGAGCAGTACTTC.

This clone has a single count. The DNA is omitted, as the CDR3 cannot be located on it reliably, and the CDR3 follows TCRdb's listing. The CDR3 reads CASSQGVATGNLYGHTF. This rearrangement joins TRBV4-1 to TRBJ1-2. The CDR3 is 17 residues long, ends included. Germline assignment: CDR1 MGHRA and CDR2 YSYEKL.

This rearrangement joins TRBV6-5 to TRBJ2-1, with 9 nucleotides matching TRBD2. CDR1 and CDR2 from the germline V gene are MNHEY and SVGAGI. This CDR3 region has 15 residues. The ends lost 0 bases at V and 9 bases at J; junction bases unmatched: 6. The DNA for the CDR3 is TGTGCCAGCAGTTACTCTTTAGCGGGAGTGCTTGAGCAGTTCTTC. Amino acid sequence: CASSYSLAGVLEQFF.

The CDR3 is CASSLQRSFTDTQYF. CDR3 in DNA: TGTGCCAGCAGTTTACAGCGCAGTTTCACAGATACGCAGTATTTT. This chain uses TRBV27 with TRBJ2-3; D uncertain. The V and J ends lost 2 bases and 2 bases respectively, with 11 bases between them. Per germline, CDR1 MNHEY and CDR2 SMNVEV (reference sequence). The CDR3 length is 15 residues.

Worth noting for this clone: The sample holds other DNA sequences that translate to the same CDR3. CDR3 loop: CATRREGTYEQYF. DNA for the CDR3: TGTGCCACCAGGCGGGAGGGAACCTACGAGCAGTACTTC. The chain is built from TRBV15 and TRBJ2-7; 9 bases align to TRBD2. Germline CDR1 LNHNV, CDR2 YYDKDF (reference sequence). The CDR3 totals 13 residues. V lost 6 bases to trimming and J lost 2 bases; unmatched junction nucleotides: 2. Using reference TRBV15 and TRBJ2-7 for the parts outside the CDR3, the full variable domain is DAMVIQNPRYQVTQFGKPVTLSCSQTLNHNVMYWYQQKSSQAPKLLFHYYDKDFNNEADTPDNFQSRRPNTSFCFLDIRSPGLGDTAMYLCATRREGTYEQYFGPGTRLTVT.

This chain uses TRBV11-2 with TRBJ2-1, with TRBD2 matching over 9 bases. Germline-derived CDR1 and CDR2 are SGHAT and FQNNGV. This CDR3 contains 16 residues. Trimming cost V 4 bases and J 5 bases; bases outside gene matches: 9. DNA of the CDR3: TGTGCCAGCAGCTCCATAGCGGGAGAGGGGGACAATGAGCAGTTCTTC. Protein product: CASSSIAGEGDNEQFF.

The chain recombines TRBV7-2 with TRBJ2-3, with 9 bases aligning to TRBD2. After removal of 2 bases from V and 4 bases from J, the junction contained 4 bases not matched to a gene. This CDR3 comprises 15 residues. CDR1 is SGHTA and CDR2 is FQGNSA in the germline V gene. The CDR3 loop reads CASSLIAGVADTQYF. The CDR3 bases are TGTGCCAGCAGCTTAATAGCGGGAGTAGCAGATACGCAGTATTTT.

This sequence joins TRBV9 and TRBJ2-7; D remains ambiguous. Germline values: CDR1 SGDLS, CDR2 YYNGEE. Trimming cost V 0 bases and J 0 bases, with 7 bases left between them. The CDR3 is made up of 14 amino acids. CDR3 DNA sequence: TGTGCCAGCAGCGTAGCAGCCATCTCCTACGAGCAGTACTTC. This translates into CASSVAAISYEQYF.

The J gene is TRBJ1-5, the V gene TRBV5-1, with D perhaps matching TRBD1 (5 bases). The CDR3 is 14 amino acids. The V end was cut by 2 bases, the J end by 2 bases, with 8 bases between. From germline, CDR1 is SGHRS and CDR2 YFSETQ. CDR3 bases: TGCGCCAGCAGCTTAGAGACAGGCAATCAGCCCCAGCATTTT. Its translation: CASSLETGNQPQHF.

About this clone itself: The same CDR3 is also encoded by other DNA sequences in this sample. The chain has TRBV20-1 and TRBJ1-1; no definite D call. Germline values: CDR1 DFQATT, CDR2 SNEGSKA (reference sequence). The CDR3 covers 11 residues. Trimming removed 5 bases at V and 0 bases at J, with 4 bases between. Here the CDR3 DNA reads TGCAGTGCTGAGGTGAACACTGAAGCTTTCTTT. Its translation is CSAEVNTEAFF.

The gene calls are TRBV4-3 and TRBJ2-7, with D perhaps TRBD2 (6 bases). The germline CDR1 and CDR2 sequences are LGHNA and YSLEER. V was pared by 3 bases and J by 0 bases, with 15 bases between. The length of the CDR3 is 16 residues. The CDR3 loop is CASSQALPGSSYEQYF. CDR3 DNA sequence: TGCGCCAGCAGCCAGGCCCTACCCGGGAGCTCCTACGAGCAGTACTTC.

Of note for this clone: Within the sample, other DNA sequences also encode this same CDR3. The chain recombines TRBV9 with TRBJ2-2; D remains unclear. The length of the CDR3 is 11 residues. V shed 2 bases and J shed 6 bases, with 2 bases lying between them. CDR1 SGDLS and CDR2 YYNGEE come from the germline V gene. CDR3 amino acids: CASSVPGELFF. The CDR3 DNA sequence: TGTGCCAGCAGCGTGCCCGGGGAGCTGTTTTTT.

The genes are TRBV29-1 and TRBJ2-5; perhaps TRBD2 as D (6 bases). Germline CDR1 reads SQVTM; CDR2 reads ANQGSEA. V was cut by 5 bases and J by 0 bases, with 7 bases left in between. The CDR3 length is 12 residues. The CDR3 DNA reads as TGCAGCGTTCGGGAGCACCAAGAGACCCAGTACTTC. As protein: CSVREHQETQYF.

As for this clone: This sample also contains other DNA sequences that code for the same CDR3. The chain has TRBV5-1 and TRBJ1-1; D unresolved. The CDR3 contains 15 residues. The germline CDR1 and CDR2 sequences are SGHRS and YFSETQ. Deletions cut 0 bases from V and 4 bases from J, with 13 bases between. CDR3 protein: CASSLVAGVGTEAFF. The DNA for the CDR3 is TGCGCCAGCAGCTTGGTCGCGGGAGTCGGCACTGAAGCTTTCTTT.

This rearrangement joins TRBV10-3 to TRBJ2-7, with D possibly TRBD2 on 5 matching bases. Germline values: CDR1 ENHRY, CDR2 SYGVKD. V dropped 6 bases and J dropped 6 bases, with 15 bases sitting between them. The CDR3 has 13 residues. In DNA, the CDR3 is TGTGCCATCAGCGCCGGGGTGGGGAGCGAGCAGTACTTC. It codes for CAISAGVGSEQYF.

The rearrangement uses TRBV10-1 and TRBJ2-3; D is unclear. V lost 1 base, J lost 5 bases, and 7 bases lay in between. Germline CDR1 and CDR2: WNHNN and SYGVQD (reference sequence). The CDR3 is made up of 13 amino acids. The CDR3 DNA sequence: TGCGCCAGCAGTGAGTTTAGGCTAGATACGCAGTATTTT. As protein: CASSEFRLDTQYF.

CDR3 DNA: TGTGCCAGCAGTCACTCCCCCGGTTTACAGGGAAGCAATGAGCAGTTCTTC. This codes for CASSHSPGLQGSNEQFF. The rearrangement links TRBV7-9 to TRBJ2-1, with a weak D call TRBD1 (6 bases). The CDR3 has 17 amino acids. Germline V CDR1 and CDR2: SEHNR, FQNEAQ (reference sequence). Trimming stripped 6 bases from V and 6 bases from J, with 24 bases between.

This chain joins TRBV27 and TRBJ2-7; 7 bases line up with TRBD1. There are 16 residues in the CDR3. Germline assignment: CDR1 MNHEY and CDR2 SMNVEV (reference sequence). Trimming cost V 2 bases and J 3 bases; bases outside gene matches: 10. Here the CDR3 reads CASSLLKTGRGYEQYF. The CDR3, as DNA: TGTGCCAGCAGTTTACTAAAGACAGGGAGAGGCTACGAGCAGTACTTC.